These T cell receptor beta chains were read from a single sample in a study of blood T cell repertoires in COVID-19. Libraries were prepared by immunoSEQ multiplex PCR; TCRdb keeps only in-frame clonotypes and omits some of them. The profile shows tens of thousands of clones, about 86% of them singletons. Sequencing used peripheral blood. The receptors were gathered from a man aged 45-60 years with active COVID-19. CDR3s include the opening cysteine and the closing phenylalanine or tryptophan. D genes are given only for firm matches.

cdr3_aa: CASSLGPPDRGDTQYF
v_call: TRBV5-6
d_call: TRBD1
j_call: TRBJ2-3

cdr3_aa: CASSLRTVDLRGYTF
v_call: TRBV6-5
d_call: NA
j_call: TRBJ1-2

cdr3_aa: CASSELGTGEDTQYF
v_call: TRBV10-1
d_call: TRBD1
j_call: TRBJ2-3

cdr3_aa: CASSLVGNQPQHF
v_call: TRBV5-6
d_call: NA
j_call: TRBJ1-5

cdr3_aa: CASSRGEMNTEAFF
v_call: TRBV18
d_call: NA
j_call: TRBJ1-1

cdr3_aa: CSVQARANEQFF
v_call: TRBV29-1
d_call: NA
j_call: TRBJ2-1

cdr3_aa: CASSPEGQLTTEAFF
v_call: TRBV5-1
d_call: TRBD1
j_call: TRBJ1-1

cdr3_aa: CASSEARGGVRSYEQYF
v_call: TRBV6-1
d_call: NA
j_call: TRBJ2-7

cdr3_aa: CASSRTANTEAFF
v_call: TRBV6-2/TRBV6-3
d_call: NA
j_call: TRBJ1-1

cdr3_aa: CASSYLDRGNLNEQFF
v_call: TRBV9
d_call: TRBD1
j_call: TRBJ2-1

cdr3_aa: CASSSYRGANVLTF
v_call: TRBV7-9
d_call: NA
j_call: TRBJ2-6

cdr3_aa: CASSPPTSSTLGIEQFF
v_call: TRBV27
d_call: TRBD2
j_call: TRBJ2-1

cdr3_aa: CASVPGQGATDTQYF
v_call: TRBV6-5
d_call: TRBD1
j_call: TRBJ2-3

cdr3_aa: CASSLGLAGGNEQFF
v_call: TRBV11-3
d_call: TRBD2
j_call: TRBJ2-1

cdr3_aa: CATSRGQVDDEAFF
v_call: TRBV15
d_call: NA
j_call: TRBJ1-1

cdr3_aa: CASSEALQGESQYF
v_call: TRBV6-1
d_call: NA
j_call: TRBJ2-4

cdr3_aa: CASSPRAGLEQFF
v_call: TRBV19
d_call: NA
j_call: TRBJ2-1

cdr3_aa: CASSLSTGYGNTEAFF
v_call: TRBV7-8
d_call: NA
j_call: TRBJ1-1

cdr3_aa: CASSVGGGETDEAFF
v_call: TRBV7-9
d_call: NA
j_call: TRBJ1-1

cdr3_aa: CASSLKGALIGELFF
v_call: TRBV3-1/TRBV3-2
d_call: TRBD1
j_call: TRBJ2-2

cdr3_aa: CASSLGGSIGDTQYF
v_call: TRBV7-9
d_call: TRBD2
j_call: TRBJ2-3

cdr3_aa: CASSIGRQGIGEKLFF
v_call: TRBV19
d_call: TRBD1
j_call: TRBJ1-4

cdr3_aa: CASSPGSHSGNTIYF
v_call: TRBV6-5
d_call: NA
j_call: TRBJ1-3

cdr3_aa: CASSSGLAGAGEQFF
v_call: TRBV7-2
d_call: TRBD2
j_call: TRBJ2-1

cdr3_aa: CASSLDSGDTGELFF
v_call: TRBV7-2
d_call: TRBD2
j_call: TRBJ2-2

cdr3_aa: CASNGYADTQYF
v_call: TRBV2
d_call: NA
j_call: TRBJ2-3

cdr3_aa: CAISHPGDNEKLFF
v_call: TRBV10-3
d_call: NA
j_call: TRBJ1-4

cdr3_aa: CASSVGQTGSEAFF
v_call: TRBV5-1
d_call: TRBD1
j_call: TRBJ1-1

cdr3_aa: CASSQARAGGEQYF
v_call: TRBV14
d_call: NA
j_call: TRBJ2-7

cdr3_aa: CAWSRTGYNEQFF
v_call: TRBV30
d_call: TRBD1
j_call: TRBJ2-1

cdr3_aa: CASEGQGGNTIYF
v_call: TRBV7-9
d_call: TRBD1
j_call: TRBJ1-3

cdr3_aa: CAWDRLGGQETQYF
v_call: TRBV30
d_call: NA
j_call: TRBJ2-5

cdr3_aa: CASSHLQGITYNSPLHF
v_call: TRBV4-1
d_call: NA
j_call: TRBJ1-6

cdr3_aa: CASSVRENTEAFF
v_call: TRBV7-7
d_call: NA
j_call: TRBJ1-1

cdr3_aa: CASSEGERSPLHF
v_call: TRBV9
d_call: NA
j_call: TRBJ1-6

cdr3_aa: CAISPPGGSYNEQFF
v_call: TRBV10-3
d_call: TRBD2
j_call: TRBJ2-1

cdr3_aa: CASSPYRGWADTEAFF
v_call: TRBV14
d_call: TRBD1
j_call: TRBJ1-1

cdr3_aa: CASSPQASPGEAFF
v_call: TRBV9
d_call: NA
j_call: TRBJ1-1

cdr3_aa: CATSDPGGAGGNEQFF
v_call: TRBV24-1
d_call: TRBD2
j_call: TRBJ2-1

cdr3_aa: CASSGTAATQYF
v_call: TRBV10-2
d_call: TRBD1
j_call: TRBJ2-5

cdr3_aa: CASSLERGLDTEAFF
v_call: TRBV11-2
d_call: TRBD1
j_call: TRBJ1-1

cdr3_aa: CASSLAGGYSGNTIYF
v_call: TRBV7-2
d_call: NA
j_call: TRBJ1-3

cdr3_aa: CASSQRTGEWTEAFF
v_call: TRBV6-5
d_call: TRBD1
j_call: TRBJ1-1

cdr3_aa: CASRESGSGNEQFF
v_call: TRBV5-1
d_call: TRBD2
j_call: TRBJ2-1

cdr3_aa: CASSLLTTGQDTQYF
v_call: TRBV6-6
d_call: NA
j_call: TRBJ2-3

cdr3_aa: CASSLNSASYNEQFF
v_call: TRBV5-1
d_call: NA
j_call: TRBJ2-1

cdr3_aa: CASSLQGTDYGYTF
v_call: TRBV7-8
d_call: NA
j_call: TRBJ1-2

cdr3_aa: CASSVVHGQGFYGYTF
v_call: TRBV6-4
d_call: TRBD1
j_call: TRBJ1-2

cdr3_aa: CASSHSATGNEKLFF
v_call: TRBV3-1/TRBV3-2
d_call: TRBD1
j_call: TRBJ1-4

cdr3_aa: CATSDFRGQPQHF
v_call: TRBV24-1
d_call: NA
j_call: TRBJ1-5